This TCR beta chain was obtained from a study of blood T cell repertoires in COVID-19. Study overall: Researchers got acute and convalescent COVID-19 samples from the United States, Italy and Spain. The cDNA or gDNA used as material had been derived from T cells, B-cell-depleted T cells, or PBMCs.

Authors' analysis steps: Quantification of nucleated cells was approximated via reference gene primer amplification. The protocol was immunoSEQ multiplex PCR, while the TCRdb copy is restricted to in-frame clones and leaves out a portion. The V and J calls and clone size are taken from that table; D and trimming were inferred from the DNA. The sample gives approximately 64,000 clones, 81% of which show up once; 0.83% is in the top ten. This CDR3 spans 14 amino acids. The germline gives CDR1 KGHSH, CDR2 LQKENI. Unmatched junction bases numbered 2, after V lost 3 bases and J lost 2 bases. Sequenced sample: peripheral blood. This sequence joins TRBV18 and TRBJ2-5; 8 nucleotides match TRBD1. The source of this sequence is a woman in her sixties or seventies with acute or convalescent COVID-19. CDR3 loop: CASSPRGQQETQYF. The CDR3 nucleotides are TGTGCCAGCTCACCCAGGGGGCAACAAGAGACCCAGTACTTC.